Listed below are T cell receptor beta chains from one sample, sequenced in a study of tumor-infiltrating lymphocytes in primary liver carcinoma. One entry per CDR3 protein results from TCRdb running MiXCR on the multiplex PCR reads. Among fewer than 350,000 distinct CDR3 sequences listed, roughly 61% were seen once. The sample was peripheral blood. These receptors were collected from a man aged 35-49 years with primary liver carcinoma and hepatitis B virus infection. The CDR3 runs from the conserved cysteine through the conserved F or W. A D gene is named only where the DNA matches it firmly. Part of the rows lack a size; the others show once, few, many or a class for expanded clones.

TRBJ2-1 12 . many TRBV7-9 TGTGCCAGCAGCTCCTTCTACAATGAGCAGTTCTTC CASSSFYNEQFF
TRBJ2-5 16 TRBD1 many TRBV6-5 TGTGCCAGCATTTTCGGACAGGGGGGACTTGGAGAGACCCAGTACTTC CASIFGQGGLGETQYF
TRBJ1-2 12 . few TRBV6-2/TRBV6-3 TGTGCCAGCAACGGCCCCAACTATGGCTACACCTTC CASNGPNYGYTF
TRBJ2-1 11 . many TRBV4-2 TGTGCCAGCAGCCAAGATGGGGAGCAGTTCTTC CASSQDGEQFF
TRBJ2-1 15 TRBD1 . TRBV18 TGTGCCAGCTCACCACCGGGACAGGGGGCCAATGAGCAGTTCTTC CASSPPGQGANEQFF
TRBJ1-1 14 . . TRBV11-2 TGTGCCAACAGCTTAGATGGGGGTAGAACTGAAGCTTTCTTT CANSLDGGRTEAFF
TRBJ1-1 12 . few TRBV28 TGTGCCAGCAGTTTATTTCACACTGAAGCTTTCTTT CASSLFHTEAFF
TRBJ1-1 14 . . TRBV11-2 TGTGCCAACAGTCCGACGGAAATGAACACTGACGCTTTCTTT CANSPTEMNTDAFF
TRBJ1-1 16 . . TRBV6-7 TGTGCCAGCAGTTACTCGGGGAAAAGGCGCAGCACTGAAGCTTTCTTT CASSYSGKRRSTEAFF
TRBJ2-2 18 . few TRBV5-1 TGCGCCAGCAGCTGGAACCCCCCGGGGATAACGAACACCGGGGAGCTGTTTTTT CASSWNPPGITNTGELFF
TRBJ2-2 15 . . TRBV4-3 TGCGCCAGCAGCCAGGGGGTGCGGCCCACCGTGGAGCTGTTTTTT CASSQGVRPTVELFF
TRBJ2-1 14 TRBD2 few TRBV6-1 TGTGCCAGCAGTTCTGGCGGGAGTCGGAGTGAGCAGTTCTTC CASSSGGSRSEQFF
TRBJ2-2 12 . . TRBV29-1 TGCAGCGTAGATGTGGGGATCGGGGAGCTGTTTTTT CSVDVGIGELFF
TRBJ1-5 16 . . TRBV21-1 TGTGCCAGCAGCAAACATGGAGGGGCGGTGGATCAGTCCCAGCATTTT CASSKHGGAVDQSQHF
TRBJ2-1 16 TRBD2 many TRBV6-6 TGTGCCAGCATCGACCCTCTAGCGGGGAGAGACAATGAGCAGTTCTTC CASIDPLAGRDNEQFF
TRBJ1-5 14 . many TRBV29-1 TGCAGCGTGGGAGCACAGGGAGACAATCAGCCCCAGCATTTT CSVGAQGDNQPQHF
TRBJ2-1 12 . . TRBV10-3 TGTGCCTTCAGTGAGTCTGACAAGGCGGACTTCTTC CAFSESDKADFF
TRBJ2-6 18 . few TRBV5-5 TGTGCCAGCAGCGGGGGACTGGGACGGGACTCTGGGGCCAACGTCCTGACTTTC CASSGGLGRDSGANVLTF
TRBJ2-4 19 . . TRBV6-5 TGTGCCAGCAGTTACTCGAGGCTAGCCGGAGGAGCGGCCAGAAACATTCAGTACTTC CASSYSRLAGGAARNIQYF
TRBJ1-5 15 . . TRBV4-3 TGCGCCATCAGCCGCGTACTTGACGGCAGTCAGCCCCAGCATTTT CAISRVLDGSQPQHF
TRBJ2-5 15 . . TRBV4-1 TGCGCCAGCGCGCGCCGATGGGACATCGAAGAGAGCCAGTACTTC CASARRWDIEESQYF
TRBJ2-7 14 . . TRBV11-2 TGTGCCAGCAGCTTATCGCAGAACACCTACGAGCAGAACTTC CASSLSQNTYEQNF
TRBJ2-3 14 . . TRBV11-2 TGTGCCAGCAGCTTAGAACTTTGCACTGATACGCGGTATTTT CASSLELCTDTRYF